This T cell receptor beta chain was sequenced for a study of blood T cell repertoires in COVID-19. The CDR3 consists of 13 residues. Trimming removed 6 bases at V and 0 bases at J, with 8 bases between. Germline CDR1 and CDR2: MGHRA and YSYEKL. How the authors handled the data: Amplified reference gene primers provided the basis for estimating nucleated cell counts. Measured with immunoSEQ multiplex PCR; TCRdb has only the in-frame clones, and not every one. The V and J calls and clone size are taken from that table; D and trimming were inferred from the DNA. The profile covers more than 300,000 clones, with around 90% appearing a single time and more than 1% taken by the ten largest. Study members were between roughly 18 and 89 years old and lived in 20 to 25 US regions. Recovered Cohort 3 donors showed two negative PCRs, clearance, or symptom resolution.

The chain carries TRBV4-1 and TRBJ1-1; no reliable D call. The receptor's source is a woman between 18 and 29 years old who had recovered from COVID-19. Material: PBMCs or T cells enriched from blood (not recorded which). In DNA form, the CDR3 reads TGCGCCAGCAGTCTCCAGTTGAACACTGAAGCTTTCTTT. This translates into CASSLQLNTEAFF.